Described below is a single T cell receptor (beta chain) sequence and its context. The repertoire was sequenced with immunoSEQ multiplex PCR; TCRdb's copy has only in-frame clones and lacks some. This table holds roughly 43,000 clones, more than 85% found once. The sample belongs to a study of T cell changes during pregnancy in multiple sclerosis. Trimming cost V 11 bases and J 3 bases; bases outside gene matches: 3. CDR1 is ENHRY, CDR2 SYGVKD, per germline. The length of the CDR3 is 11 residues. Sample: CD4+ T cells from peripheral blood mononuclear cells, taken in the third trimester of pregnancy. The V gene is TRBV10-3, the J gene TRBJ2-5; 7 bases align to TRBD2. This TCR came from a female donor with multiple sclerosis, enrolled in a pregnancy study. CDR3 nucleotides: TGTGCCGCGGGGGTTAAAGAGACCCAGTACTTC. Its protein product is CAAGVKETQYF.